This T cell receptor beta chain was profiled in a study of blood T cell repertoires in COVID-19. Background on the study: PBMCs, B-cell-depleted T cells, or T cells provided the cDNA or gDNA that made up the material.

In the authors' methods: Reference gene primers were amplified, and this amplification served to estimate nucleated cell counts. Sequencing used immunoSEQ multiplex PCR; TCRdb keeps in-frame clones, though not all of them. V and J calls and clone size are copied from that table; D and trimming were computed from the DNA. The sample contains roughly 120,000 clones, around four fifths of which appear only once. This CDR3 contains 14 residues. Trimming shortened V by 4 bases and J by 0 bases, and 10 bases separated the two germline ends. In germline, CDR1 is SQVTM, CDR2 ANQGSEA. The sequencing input was peripheral blood. The sequence came from a man in his thirties or forties with acute or convalescent COVID-19. The rearrangement uses TRBV29-1 and TRBJ2-1; D perhaps matches TRBD1 (6 bases). The DNA of the CDR3 is TGCAGCGTTGCCGGACAGAGCTCCTACAATGAGCAGTTCTTC. It is translated as CSVAGQSSYNEQFF.